The T cell receptor beta chain described here comes from a study of blood T cell repertoires in COVID-19. Study-wide background: Samples of COVID-19 (acute and convalescent) were obtained from the United States, Italy and Spain.

Original handling: Scientists estimated how many nucleated cells there were by amplifying reference gene primers. The data were produced by immunoSEQ multiplex PCR, yet TCRdb's version contains in-frame clones alone and is incomplete. Clone size and V and J calls were adopted from that table, with D and trimming inferred from the DNA. The data contain around 90,000 clones, 75% to 85% of them seen just once; the ten biggest clones take up under 20%. V lost 5 bases to trimming and J lost 4 bases, with 14 bases between them. The germline V gene encodes CDR1 SGHTA and CDR2 FQGTGA. This CDR3 is built from 14 residues.

This receptor was identified in a human donor in a cohort sampled during active COVID-19. This chain connects TRBV7-3 to TRBJ2-5, with D tentatively TRBD1 (7 bases). Sequenced input: peripheral blood. The chain's CDR3 is CASSRQGGVETQYF. Written as DNA, the CDR3 is TGTGCCAGCAGCCGACAGGGCGGGGTAGAGACCCAGTACTTC. The whole variable domain, filled in from reference TRBV7-3 and TRBJ2-5, reads GAGVSQTPSNKVTEKGKYVELRCDPISGHTALYWYRQSLGQGPEFLIYFQGTGAADDSGLPNDRFFAVRPEGSVSTLKIQRTERGDSAVYLCASSRQGGVETQYFGPGTRLLVL.